This T cell receptor beta chain stems from a study of CD8+ T cells in alopecia areata. The CDR3 is made up of 14 amino acids. The germline CDR1 and CDR2 sequences are GTSNPN and SVGIG (reference sequence). V was pared by 8 bases and J by 3 bases, with 13 bases of the junction left unmatched. In each case, RNA was isolated and then reverse transcribed into cDNA as the sequencing template. TCRdb's table, derived via immunoSEQ multiplex PCR, lists solely in-frame clones and lacks some. This table holds over 200,000 clones, over 60% found once. This clone has just a few counts. Regarding treatment: oral pan-JAK inhibitor, 5-10 mg twice daily.

V gene TRBV30 combines with J gene TRBJ2-7; 7 bases are shared with TRBD1. Here the sequenced sample was CD4+ T cells sorted from blood, taken at week 4, from a patient treated with tofacitinib. The TCR sequence derives from a human donor with alopecia areata. In nucleotides, the CDR3 is TGTGCCCTGTCCGGACAGGAAAACAACTACGAGCAGTACTTC. It codes for CALSGQENNYEQYF.